Sequencing of this TCR beta chain was carried out in a study of T-cell reconstitution after alpha-beta-depleted transplantation in children. General study points: Two months or so post-transplant, alpha-beta T cells reportedly derived from several hundred expanded graft clones. Surviving recipient T cells and thymic progenitors produced the high day-60 TCRbeta diversity seen in some patients.

As to this clonotype: Its antigen is currently unknown. Mismatch with germline at one junction end may stem from a read error.

This CDR3 region has 16 residues. Per germline, CDR1 MDHEN and CDR2 SYDVKM. As it was prepared, the TCRbeta library received unique molecular identifiers. TCRdb reprocessed the PCR reads via MiXCR and lists one record per CDR3 protein. The sample yields roughly 500,000 distinct CDR3 sequences, over 9.5% seen once. This chain joins TRBV28 and TRBJ2-1; 12 bases agree with TRBD2. Here the sequenced sample was PBMCs, taken before TCRalphabeta/CD19-depleted stem cell transplant. The origin of this receptor is a child aged 2-15 years with inherited bone marrow failure, due to receive a stem cell transplant. CDR3 sequence (DNA): TGTGACAGCAGTTTCCTCGGGACTAGCGGGTTGAATGAGCAGTTCTTC. Protein product: CDSSFLGTSGLNEQFF.